The 18 T cell receptor beta chains listed next were all sequenced from one sample in a study of blood T cell repertoires in COVID-19. TCRdb's copy holds only in-frame clones and misses some; the assay was immunoSEQ multiplex PCR. The data contain roughly 150,000 clones, roughly 88% of them singletons. The sample consisted of peripheral blood. All receptors derive from a human donor in a cohort sampled during active COVID-19.

The genes are TRBV27 and TRBJ2-7; 11 bases map to TRBD1. The CDR3 sequence is 15 residues long. Germline V gene data show CDR1 as MNHEY and CDR2 as SMNVEV (reference sequence). Trimming removed 8 bases from V and 2 bases from J; junction bases left unmatched: 8. CDR3 sequence (DNA): TGTGCCAGCTCGCGACCGGGACAGGGGGCCTACGAGCAGTACTTC. It yields the protein CASSRPGQGAYEQYF.

The V and J genes are TRBV24-1 and TRBJ2-1; TRBD2 matches at 10 bases. This CDR3 comprises 15 residues. V lost 5 bases to trimming and J lost 7 bases; unmatched junction nucleotides: 7. Germline CDR1 is KGHDR and CDR2 is SFDVKD. The CDR3 nucleotides read TGTGCCACCAGTGTATATAGCGGGGGGCGGAATGAGCAGTTCTTC. As protein: CATSVYSGGRNEQFF.

The chain combines TRBV19 with TRBJ1-5, with 7 bases identical to TRBD1. This CDR3 region has 14 residues. Germline assignment: CDR1 LNHDA and CDR2 SQIVND (reference sequence). The ends lost 7 bases at V and 5 bases at J; junction bases unmatched: 8. The CDR3 spells CASKAGQTHQPQHF. CDR3 DNA: TGTGCCAGTAAGGCGGGACAGACCCATCAGCCCCAGCATTTT.

V is TRBV7-3 and J is TRBJ2-7; D might be TRBD1 (6 bases). Germline CDR1 is SGHTA and CDR2 is FQGTGA. Trimming took 4 bases from V and 4 from J, leaving 17 bases between them. The CDR3 is made up of 15 amino acids. The chain's CDR3 is CASSSGPQGMYEQYF. For the CDR3, the DNA is TGTGCCAGCAGCTCCGGCCCACAGGGAATGTACGAGCAGTACTTC.

In its sample, this clone was seen a few times. The chain links TRBV2 to TRBJ1-5; the match to TRBD1 covers 7 bases. The J segment lost 5 bases and the V segment lost 7 bases, leaving 11 bases of the junction unmatched. Looked up from germline, CDR1 is SNHLY and CDR2 is FYNNEI. The CDR3 runs 15 residues. The CDR3 region is CASTPGQPTDQPQHF. The CDR3, as DNA: TGTGCCAGCACCCCGGGACAGCCTACGGATCAGCCCCAGCATTTT. The full variable domain, its missing parts supplied by reference TRBV2 and TRBJ1-5, is EPEVTQTPSHQVTQMGQEVILRCVPISNHLYFYWYRQILGQKVEFLVSFYNNEISEKSEIFDDQFSVERPDGSNFTLKIRSTKLEDSAMYFCASTPGQPTDQPQHFGDGTRLSIL.

This clone has only a few counts. The rearrangement uses TRBV6-1 and TRBJ1-6, with a weak D call TRBD1 (6 bases). The CDR3 is 13 residues long. Trimming pared 2 bases from V and 7 bases from J, leaving 6 bases between. In germline, CDR1 is MNHNS, CDR2 SASEGT. This CDR3 is CASSERGNSPLHF. CDR3 nucleotide sequence: TGTGCCAGCAGTGAAAGGGGGAATTCACCCCTCCACTTT.

This sequence joins TRBV4-1 and TRBJ2-7; D gene uncertain. V shed 1 base and J shed 0 bases, with 7 bases lying between them. Germline CDR1 reads MGHRA; CDR2 reads YSYEKL. The CDR3 runs 14 residues. CDR3 nucleotides: TGCGCCAGCAGCCAAGCGGGTGGCTCCTACGAGCAGTACTTC. Amino acid sequence: CASSQAGGSYEQYF.

The J gene is TRBJ2-5, the V gene TRBV29-1; the D is unclear. This CDR3 region has 14 residues. Trimming cost V 1 base and J 2 bases, with 11 bases left between them. Germline CDR1 SQVTM, CDR2 ANQGSEA. This CDR3 reads CSVEGWASQETQYF. CDR3 bases: TGCAGCGTTGAAGGATGGGCAAGTCAAGAGACCCAGTACTTC.

This clone was found once. The chain couples TRBV6-6 to TRBJ1-6, with 7 bases lining up with TRBD1. The CDR3 runs to 13 residues. V lost 8 bases and J lost 8; bases outside the gene matches: 6. Germline V gene lookup returns CDR1 MNHNY and CDR2 SVGAGI (reference sequence). The CDR3 DNA follows: TGTGCCAGCCGCTGGACAGGCGATTCACCCCTCCACTTT. It is translated as CASRWTGDSPLHF.

V usage is TRBV29-1 and J usage is TRBJ1-1, with TRBD1 matching over 10 bases. Trimming removed 7 bases from V and 4 bases from J; junction bases left unmatched: 0. Germline loops: CDR1 SQVTM, CDR2 ANQGSEA. The CDR3 runs 11 residues. CDR3 DNA sequence: TGCAGCGGGGACAGGGGCACTGAAGCTTTCTTT. Translated: CSGDRGTEAFF.

The rearrangement joins TRBV30 to TRBJ2-5; no clear D gene. The CDR3 extends over 13 amino acids. CDR1 is GTSNPN and CDR2 is SVGIG in the germline V gene (reference sequence). Trimming left V 2 bases short and J 5 bases short, with 12 bases between. Here the CDR3 reads CAWSSRGWETQYF. The CDR3 coding sequence is TGTGCCTGGAGTAGCCGAGGATGGGAGACCCAGTACTTC.

The rearrangement links TRBV5-1 to TRBJ1-5, with D unclear. The CDR3 runs 14 residues. Germline CDR1 reads SGHRS; CDR2 reads YFSETQ. Trimming stripped 0 bases from V and 4 bases from J, with 8 bases between. CDR3: CASSLEGGNQPQHF. The CDR3 DNA reads TGCGCCAGCAGCTTGGAGGGAGGGAATCAGCCCCAGCATTTT.

The rearrangement links TRBV30 to TRBJ1-2; no firm D call. Trimming cost V 2 bases and J 3 bases, with 13 bases left between them. CDR1 and CDR2 (germline): GTSNPN, SVGIG (reference sequence). The CDR3 sequence is 14 residues long. CDR3 residues: CAWSMEQLYYGYTF. In DNA form, the CDR3 reads TGTGCCTGGAGTATGGAACAGCTCTACTATGGCTACACCTTC.

The V call is TRBV6-5, the J call TRBJ1-1, with a possible D match to TRBD1 (5 bases). V was clipped by 9 bases and J by 11 bases, with 16 bases between them. Germline values: CDR1 MNHEY, CDR2 SVGAGI. The CDR3 has 11 amino acids. The CDR3 nucleotides are TGTGCCAGTTCTGGGGGGGGAGTCGCTTTCTTT. This codes for CASSGGGVAFF.

The gene calls are TRBV4-3 and TRBJ1-4; D not resolved. Trimming removed 4 bases at V and 8 bases at J, with 17 bases between. Germline CDR1 is LGHNA and CDR2 is YSLEER. The length of the CDR3 is 15 residues. The CDR3: CASSLNSQVTEKLFF. The CDR3 DNA follows: TGCGCCAGCAGCCTCAACAGTCAGGTCACAGAAAAACTGTTTTTT.

The chain is built from TRBV7-3 and TRBJ2-2; 7 bases line up with TRBD2. Losses at the gene ends were 0 bases for V and 6 bases for J; bases not matched to a gene: 16. Germline lookup yields CDR1 SGHTA and CDR2 FQGTGA. CDR3 size: 19 residues. The CDR3 coding sequence is TGTGCCAGCAGCTTAACGTTTGTGGGACTTGGGACTAATGCCGGGGAGCTGTTTTTT. It codes for CASSLTFVGLGTNAGELFF.

The V call is TRBV12-3 or TRBV12-4, the J call TRBJ1-1; D gene unclear. Trimming took off 1 base at V and 7 bases at J, with 7 bases between the two ends. The CDR3 totals 12 residues. The CDR3 loop is CASSLDGLEAFF. CDR3 DNA: TGTGCCAGCAGTTTAGATGGCCTTGAAGCTTTCTTT.

V usage is TRBV19 and J usage is TRBJ1-5; 9 bases are a match to TRBD1. CDR1 is LNHDA and CDR2 is SQIVND in the germline V gene (reference sequence). The junction had 11 bases not matched to a gene; V was cut back by 10 bases and J by 4 bases. This CDR3 contains 15 residues. DNA of the CDR3: TGTGCCACTACAAAGACAGGGGGAGGGAATCAGCCCCAGCATTTT. Translation gives CATTKTGGGNQPQHF.